These 17 T cell receptor beta chains share one sample of origin, sequenced in a study of T cells in Graves' hyperthyroidism and ophthalmopathy. Amplification yielded TCR beta CDR3 regions, with RNA transcripts as the source. The primer set for the first-round RT-PCR of the TCR CDR3 was HTBI. Using its own MiXCR run on the multiplex PCR reads, TCRdb lists one record per CDR3 protein. The data contain around 420,000 distinct CDR3 sequences, roughly 15% of them singletons. Sequencing input: blood. Receptors were obtained from a woman under 30 with Graves' hyperthyroidism.

The gene calls are TRBV12-3 or TRBV12-4 and TRBJ2-3; 13 bases align to TRBD2. This CDR3 is built from 16 residues. J lost 4 bases, V lost 5 bases, and 6 bases had no gene match. The CDR3 DNA follows: TGTGCCAGCAGTCCCGGGACTAGCGGGATGTCAGATACGCAGTATTTT. Amino acids: CASSPGTSGMSDTQYF.

This clonotype has at least ten counts. The J gene is TRBJ2-5, the V gene TRBV6-1, with D possibly TRBD1 on 6 matching bases. The length of the CDR3 is 12 residues. With 5 bases removed from V and 3 bases from J, the gap between germline ends came to 7 bases. CDR1 and CDR2 (germline): MNHNS, SASEGT. The CDR3 reads CASSSGEETQYF. The CDR3, as DNA: TGTGCCAGCAGTTCAGGGGAAGAGACCCAGTACTTC.

This clonotype was recorded many times. The chain couples TRBV12-3 or TRBV12-4 to TRBJ1-4; TRBD1 agrees at 7 bases. V dropped 8 bases and J dropped 5; count of bases not matched to a gene: 8. This CDR3 contains 14 residues. The CDR3 sequence: CASGKTGPNEKLFF. The CDR3 DNA sequence: TGTGCCAGCGGAAAGACAGGGCCAAATGAAAAACTGTTTTTT.

This clonotype was seen ten or more times. This sequence joins TRBV7-8 and TRBJ2-5, with 11 bases lining up with TRBD2. Germline V gene lookup returns CDR1 SGHVS and CDR2 FQNEAQ. The CDR3 has 15 amino acids. V shed 5 bases, J shed 5 bases, and the junction held 7 bases outside the gene matches. The CDR3 loop reads CASSPLAGGSETQYF. The CDR3 DNA follows: TGTGCCAGCAGCCCTCTAGCGGGAGGTTCGGAGACCCAGTACTTC.

The chain carries TRBV29-1 and TRBJ2-7, with 8 bases lining up with TRBD1. V trimming: 4 bases; J trimming: 4 bases; junction bases outside the gene matches: 6. Germline V gene sequence: CDR1 SQVTM, CDR2 ANQGSEA. The CDR3 is made up of 13 amino acids. Here the CDR3 DNA reads TGCAGCGTTGTTCTGGACAGGGTTTACGAGCAGTACTTC. This encodes CSVVLDRVYEQYF.

This clonotype has only a few counts. This chain uses TRBV30 with TRBJ1-1; D might be TRBD1 (5 bases). From germline, CDR1 is GTSNPN and CDR2 SVGIG (reference sequence). CDR3 length: 11 residues. Trimming stripped 8 bases from V and 4 bases from J, with 11 bases between. CDR3 amino acids: CARRVSTEAFF. The DNA for the CDR3 is TGTGCCCGCAGGGTGTCCACTGAAGCTTTCTTT. The full variable domain, its missing parts supplied by reference TRBV30 and TRBJ1-1, is SQTIHQWPATLVQPVGSPLSLECTVEGTSNPNLYWYRQAAGRGLQLLFYSVGIGQISSEVPQNLSASRPQDRQFILSSKKLLLSDSGFYLCARRVSTEAFFGQGTRLTVV.

The V and J genes are TRBV9 and TRBJ1-5, with TRBD1 as a possible D gene (6 bases). The V end lost 3 bases, the J end lost 7 bases, and 20 bases lay between the germline ends. From germline, CDR1 is SGDLS and CDR2 YYNGEE. This CDR3 has 16 amino acids. The CDR3 here is CASSAASGQTFQPQHF. The CDR3 DNA follows: TGTGCCAGCAGCGCAGCTTCGGGACAAACCTTCCAGCCCCAGCATTTT.

This clonotype was observed at least ten times. The chain carries TRBV28 and TRBJ2-6; D possibly corresponds to TRBD1 (6 bases). Germline CDR1 and CDR2: MDHEN and SYDVKM. The CDR3 extends over 16 amino acids. Trimming took 1 base from V and 2 from J, leaving 9 bases between them. The DNA for the CDR3 is TGTGCCAGCAGTTTATCAGACAGGCCTGGGGCCAACGTCCTGACTTTC. Amino acids: CASSLSDRPGANVLTF.

Points on this clonotype: Germline and junction disagree at one end, which may indicate a read error. This chain joins TRBV3-1 and TRBJ2-6; D not certain. This CDR3 has 15 residues. Germline CDR1 is LGHDT and CDR2 is YNNKEL (reference sequence). CDR3 region: CASSQDSSGPNVLTF. The CDR3 nucleotides are TGTGCCAGCAGCCAAGACAGCTCTGGGCCCAACGTCCTGACTTTC.

A remark on this clonotype: A much larger clone differs from this one at a single base, so this may be a read error. The chain carries TRBV30 and TRBJ2-3, with 12 bases aligning to TRBD1. CDR3 size: 16 residues. Per the germline V gene, CDR1 is GTSNPN and CDR2 is SVGIG (reference sequence). DNA for the CDR3: TGTGCCTGGAGTTTGTACGGGACAGGGGGCACAGATGCGCAGTATTTT. Protein product: CAWSLYGTGGTDAQYF.

A word on this clonotype: A read error may be the cause here, since a much bigger clone is one base away. V is TRBV12-3 or TRBV12-4 and J is TRBJ2-3, with 8 positions matching TRBD2. The CDR3 has 17 residues. The junction had 18 bases not matched to a gene; V was cut back by 7 bases and J by 6 bases. CDR3 coding DNA: TGTGCCAGCACCTATATCCCACTAGCGGCCCCACGGGATACGCAGTATTTT. It is translated as CASTYIPLAAPRDTQYF.

This clonotype was counted between two and nine times. The chain carries TRBV29-1 and TRBJ2-3; 7 bases map to TRBD1. Germline-derived CDR1 and CDR2 are SQVTM and ANQGSEA. Trimming removed 4 bases from V and 3 bases from J; junction bases left unmatched: 4. The CDR3 covers 13 residues. The CDR3 coding sequence is TGCAGCGTTGCGCCAGGGGGTACAGATACGCAGTATTTT. It codes for CSVAPGGTDTQYF.

This clonotype was counted between two and nine times. The J gene is TRBJ2-1, the V gene TRBV10-1; TRBD2 matches at 13 bases. CDR3 length: 18 residues. Germline loops: CDR1 WNHNN, CDR2 SYGVQD (reference sequence). With V trimmed by 2 bases and J by 5 bases, 9 bases remained unmatched. The CDR3: CASSESTSGRGINNEQFF. The CDR3 nucleotides read TGCGCCAGCAGTGAGAGTACTAGCGGGAGGGGTATAAACAATGAGCAGTTCTTC.

This clonotype was seen more than once but under ten times. This chain connects TRBV5-1 to TRBJ2-1; a weak D match, TRBD2 (6 bases). The CDR3 is 15 amino acids. The ends were cut back, 0 bases at V and 5 bases at J, with 12 bases in the middle. Looked up from germline, CDR1 is SGHRS and CDR2 is YFSETQ. CDR3 nucleotides: TGCGCCAGCAGCTTGGCCGGGACTTTGAACAATGAGCAGTTCTTC. This translates into CASSLAGTLNNEQFF.

This clonotype was counted many times. This rearrangement joins TRBV30 to TRBJ1-1, with TRBD1 as a possible D gene (5 bases). V dropped 0 bases and J dropped 3 bases, with 8 bases sitting between them. This CDR3 spans 13 amino acids. Germline lookup yields CDR1 GTSNPN and CDR2 SVGIG (reference sequence). The CDR3 loop reads CAWSVGRDTEAFF. The DNA for the CDR3 is TGTGCCTGGAGTGTGGGCAGGGACACTGAAGCTTTCTTT.

The CDR3 is CASSPTLGGAADTQYF. CDR3 DNA: TGTGCCAGCAGCCCGACCCTAGGGGGGGCGGCAGATACGCAGTATTTT. The chain recombines TRBV14 with TRBJ2-3; D might be TRBD2 (7 bases). The V gene's germline CDR1 is SGHDN and CDR2 FVKESK. Trimming removed 4 bases from V and 4 bases from J, with 18 bases in between. This CDR3 comprises 16 residues.

The V call is TRBV19, the J call TRBJ1-2, with TRBD1 matching 7 bases. With 9 bases clipped from V and 6 bases from J, the junction kept 10 bases outside the gene matches. Germline assignment: CDR1 LNHDA and CDR2 SQIVND (reference sequence). The CDR3 sequence is 13 residues long. CDR3 DNA sequence: TGTGCCAGCCGATTGACAGGGATGGATGGCTACACCTTC. Translating gives CASRLTGMDGYTF.